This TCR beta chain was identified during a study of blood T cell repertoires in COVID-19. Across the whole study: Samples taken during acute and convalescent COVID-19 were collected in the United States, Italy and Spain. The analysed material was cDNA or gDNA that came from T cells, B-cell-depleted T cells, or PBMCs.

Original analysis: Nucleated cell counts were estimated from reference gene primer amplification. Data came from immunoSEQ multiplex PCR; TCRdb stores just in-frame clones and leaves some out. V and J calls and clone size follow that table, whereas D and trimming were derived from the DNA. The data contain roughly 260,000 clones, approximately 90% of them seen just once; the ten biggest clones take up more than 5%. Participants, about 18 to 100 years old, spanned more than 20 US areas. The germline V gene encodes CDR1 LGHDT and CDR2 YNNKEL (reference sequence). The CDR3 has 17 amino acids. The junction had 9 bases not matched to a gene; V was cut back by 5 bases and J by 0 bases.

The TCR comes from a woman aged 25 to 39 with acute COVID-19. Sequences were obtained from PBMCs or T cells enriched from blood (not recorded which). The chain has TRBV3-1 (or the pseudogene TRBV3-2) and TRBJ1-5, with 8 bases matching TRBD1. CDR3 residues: CASSSGQGPYSNQPQHF. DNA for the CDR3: TGTGCCAGCAGCTCTGGACAGGGCCCTTATAGCAATCAGCCCCAGCATTTT.